Below are 3 T cell receptor beta chains sequenced from a single sample in a study of blood T cells in healthy people across ages. With a J-beta primer mix and a sample-barcoded 5' primer, a second PCR ran roughly 6 to 11 cycles. TCRdb recomputed calls from the 5' RACE reads with MiXCR, one row per CDR3 protein. This table has roughly 730,000 distinct CDR3 sequences, roughly three fifths appearing once. Sequencing was done on a sample of blood. These receptors came from a middle-aged man in good health.

This chain connects TRBV5-1 to TRBJ1-2; no definite D call. The CDR3 loop spans 17 amino acids. Germline V CDR1 and CDR2: SGHRS, YFSETQ. V lost 0 bases and J lost 3, with 18 bases in between. In nucleotides, the CDR3 is TGCGCCAGCAGCTTGGTTGGCCGGGAAATAGCGGACTATGGCTACACCTTC. Residues: CASSLVGREIADYGYTF. Filled out from reference TRBV5-1 and TRBJ1-2, the complete variable domain reads KAGVTQTPRYLIKTRGQQVTLSCSPISGHRSVSWYQQTPGQGLQFLFEYFSETQRNKGNFPGRFSGRQFSNSRSEMNVSTLELGDSALYLCASSLVGREIADYGYTFGSGTRLTVV.

The table lists this clonotype with a few counts. The V call is TRBV7-9, the J call TRBJ1-6; 7 positions agree with TRBD1. With 0 bases clipped from V and 10 bases from J, the junction kept 6 bases outside the gene matches. The CDR3 runs 15 residues. The germline gives CDR1 SEHNR, CDR2 FQNEAQ (reference sequence). DNA of the CDR3: TGTGCCAGCAGCTTAGCGCCGTCAGGGGGATCACCCCTCCACTTT. Translation: CASSLAPSGGSPLHF.

The rearrangement uses TRBV10-3 and TRBJ2-7; 7 nucleotides line up with TRBD2. Matching the DNA end better, TRBJ2-5 makes the J call doubtful. This CDR3 is 14 amino acids long. Germline-derived CDR1 and CDR2 are ENHRY and SYGVKD. CDR3 sequence reads: CAISDGGGEETQYF. The CDR3 DNA is TGTGCCATCAGTGACGGCGGGGGAGAAGAGACCCAGTACTTC.